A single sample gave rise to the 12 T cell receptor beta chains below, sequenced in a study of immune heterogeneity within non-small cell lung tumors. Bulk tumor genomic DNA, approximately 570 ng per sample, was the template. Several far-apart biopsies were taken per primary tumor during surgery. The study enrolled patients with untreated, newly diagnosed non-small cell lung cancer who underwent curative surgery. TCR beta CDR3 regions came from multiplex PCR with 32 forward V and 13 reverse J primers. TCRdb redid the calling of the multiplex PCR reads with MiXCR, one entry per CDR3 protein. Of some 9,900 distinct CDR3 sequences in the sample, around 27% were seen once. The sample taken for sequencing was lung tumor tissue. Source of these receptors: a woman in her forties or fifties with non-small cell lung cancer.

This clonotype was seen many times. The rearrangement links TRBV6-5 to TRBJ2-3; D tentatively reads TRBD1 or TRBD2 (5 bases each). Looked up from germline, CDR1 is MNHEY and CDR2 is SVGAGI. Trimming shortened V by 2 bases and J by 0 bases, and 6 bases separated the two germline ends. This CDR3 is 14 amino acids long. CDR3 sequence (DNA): TGTGCCAGCAGTTACCGGGGCAGCACAGATACGCAGTATTTT. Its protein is CASSYRGSTDTQYF.

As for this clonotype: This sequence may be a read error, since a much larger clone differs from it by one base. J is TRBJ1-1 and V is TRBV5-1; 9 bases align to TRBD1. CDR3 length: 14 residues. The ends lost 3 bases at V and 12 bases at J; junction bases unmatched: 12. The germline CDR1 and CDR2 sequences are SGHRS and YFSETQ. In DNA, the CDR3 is TGCGCCAGCAGCTCGACAGGGGGTCCGTGGGAAACTTTCTTT. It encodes CASSSTGGPWETFF.

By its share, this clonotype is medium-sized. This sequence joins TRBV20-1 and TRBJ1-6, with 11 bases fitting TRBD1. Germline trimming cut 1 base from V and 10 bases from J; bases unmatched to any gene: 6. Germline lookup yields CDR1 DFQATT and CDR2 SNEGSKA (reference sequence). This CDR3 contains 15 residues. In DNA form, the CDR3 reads TGCAGTGCTAGAGGACGGACAGGGGGCTCGTCACCCCTCCACTTT. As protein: CSARGRTGGSSPLHF.

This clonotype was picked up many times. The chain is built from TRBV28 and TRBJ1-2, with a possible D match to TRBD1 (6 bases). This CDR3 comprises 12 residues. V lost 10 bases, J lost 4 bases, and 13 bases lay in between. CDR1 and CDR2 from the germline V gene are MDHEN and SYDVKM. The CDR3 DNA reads TGTGCCATCCAACAGGGCGGCTATGGCTACACCTTC. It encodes CAIQQGGYGYTF.

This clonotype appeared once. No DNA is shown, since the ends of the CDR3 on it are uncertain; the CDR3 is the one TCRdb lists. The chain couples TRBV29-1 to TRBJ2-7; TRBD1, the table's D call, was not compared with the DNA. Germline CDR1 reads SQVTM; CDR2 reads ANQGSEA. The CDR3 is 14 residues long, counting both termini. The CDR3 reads CSVALGTGIYEHYF.

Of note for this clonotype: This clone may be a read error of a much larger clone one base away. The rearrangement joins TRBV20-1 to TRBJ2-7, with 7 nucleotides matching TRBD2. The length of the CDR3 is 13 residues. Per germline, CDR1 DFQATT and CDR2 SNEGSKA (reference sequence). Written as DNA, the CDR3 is TGCAGACAAATTGGCGGGAGCTCCTACCAGCAGTACTTC. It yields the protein CRQIGGSSYQQYF.

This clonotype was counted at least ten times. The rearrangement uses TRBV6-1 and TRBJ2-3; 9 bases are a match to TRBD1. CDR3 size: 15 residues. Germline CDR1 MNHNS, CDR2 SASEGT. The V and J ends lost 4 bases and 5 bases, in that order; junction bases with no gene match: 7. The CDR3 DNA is TGTGCCAGCAGTGGCTTAAACAGGGGGCAAGATACGCAGTATTTT. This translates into CASSGLNRGQDTQYF.

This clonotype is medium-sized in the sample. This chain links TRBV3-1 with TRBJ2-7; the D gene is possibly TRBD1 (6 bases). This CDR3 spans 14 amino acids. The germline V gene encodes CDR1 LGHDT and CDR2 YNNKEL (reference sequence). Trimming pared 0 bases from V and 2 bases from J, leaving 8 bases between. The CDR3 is CASSQEGTTYEQYF. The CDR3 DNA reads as TGTGCCAGCAGCCAAGAAGGGACAACCTACGAGCAGTACTTC.

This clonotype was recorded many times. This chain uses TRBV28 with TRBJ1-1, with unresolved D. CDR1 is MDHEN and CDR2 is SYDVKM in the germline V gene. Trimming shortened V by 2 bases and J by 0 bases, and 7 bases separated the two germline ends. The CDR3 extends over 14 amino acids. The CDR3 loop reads CASSLVKMNTEAFF. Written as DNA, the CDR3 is TGTGCCAGCAGTTTAGTTAAGATGAACACTGAAGCTTTCTTT.

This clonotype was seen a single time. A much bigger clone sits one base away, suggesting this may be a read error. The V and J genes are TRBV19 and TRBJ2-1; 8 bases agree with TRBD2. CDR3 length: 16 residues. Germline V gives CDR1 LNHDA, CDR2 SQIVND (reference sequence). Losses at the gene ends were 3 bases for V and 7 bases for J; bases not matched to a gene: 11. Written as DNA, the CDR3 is TGTGCCAGTAGTATTTCAATATCGGGAGGGTTGAATGAGCAGTTCTTC. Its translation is CASSISISGGLNEQFF.

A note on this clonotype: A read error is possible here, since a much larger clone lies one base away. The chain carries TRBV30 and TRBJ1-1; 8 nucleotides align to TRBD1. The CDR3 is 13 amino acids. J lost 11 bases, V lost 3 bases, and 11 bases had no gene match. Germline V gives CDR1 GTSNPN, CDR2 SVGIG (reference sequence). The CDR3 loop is CAWREDRDSAAFF. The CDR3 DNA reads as TGTGCCTGGAGAGAGGACAGGGACTCCGCCGCTTTCTTT.

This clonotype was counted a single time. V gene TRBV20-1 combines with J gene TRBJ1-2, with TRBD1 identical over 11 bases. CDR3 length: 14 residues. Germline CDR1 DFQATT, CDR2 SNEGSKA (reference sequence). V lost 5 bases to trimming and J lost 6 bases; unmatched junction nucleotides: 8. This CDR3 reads CSALWTGGANGYTF. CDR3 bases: TGCAGTGCTCTATGGACAGGGGGCGCGAATGGCTACACCTTC.